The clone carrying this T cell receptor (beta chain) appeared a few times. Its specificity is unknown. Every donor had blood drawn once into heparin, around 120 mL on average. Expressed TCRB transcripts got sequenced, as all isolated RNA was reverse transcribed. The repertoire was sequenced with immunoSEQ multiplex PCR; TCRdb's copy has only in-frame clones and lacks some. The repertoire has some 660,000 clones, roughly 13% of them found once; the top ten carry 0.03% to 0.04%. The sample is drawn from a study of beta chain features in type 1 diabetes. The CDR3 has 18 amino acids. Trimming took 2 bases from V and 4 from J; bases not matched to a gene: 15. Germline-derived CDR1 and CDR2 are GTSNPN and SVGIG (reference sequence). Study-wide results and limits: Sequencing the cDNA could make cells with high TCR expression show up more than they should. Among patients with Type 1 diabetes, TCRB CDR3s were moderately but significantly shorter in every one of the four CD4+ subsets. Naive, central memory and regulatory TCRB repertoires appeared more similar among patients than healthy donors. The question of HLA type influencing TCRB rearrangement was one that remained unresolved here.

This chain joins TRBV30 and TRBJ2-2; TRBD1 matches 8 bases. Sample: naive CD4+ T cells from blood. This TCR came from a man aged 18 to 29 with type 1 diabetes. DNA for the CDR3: TGTGCCTGGAGTCCCCTCGGGACAGGCTTAGGACCCACCGGGGAGCTGTTTTTT. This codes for CAWSPLGTGLGPTGELFF.